This T cell receptor (beta chain) was retrieved from a study of blood T cell repertoires in COVID-19. Study overall: Acute and convalescent COVID-19 samples came from the United States, Italy and Spain. Nucleic acid was either cDNA or gDNA, and it came from T cells, B-cell-depleted T cells, or PBMCs.

Authors' data handling: Reference gene primer amplification gave nucleated cell count estimates. Profiling relied on immunoSEQ multiplex PCR, and the TCRdb table lists in-frame clones only, not all of them. That table furnishes V, J and clone size, whereas the DNA furnished D and trimming. The table lists around 37,000 clones, around 87% of them singletons. CDR1 SGHRS and CDR2 YFSETQ come from the germline V gene. J was trimmed by 2 bases and V by 4 bases; bases with no gene match: 15. CDR3 size: 17 residues. The sequenced sample consisted of peripheral blood. This receptor was identified in a man between 60 and 70 years old with active or convalescent COVID-19. The chain couples TRBV5-1 to TRBJ2-7, with 7 bases fitting TRBD1. The CDR3 coding sequence is TGCGCCAGCAGCCTGAAGGGGGCTACGGACGGAACCTACGAGCAGTACTTC. Translated: CASSLKGATDGTYEQYF.